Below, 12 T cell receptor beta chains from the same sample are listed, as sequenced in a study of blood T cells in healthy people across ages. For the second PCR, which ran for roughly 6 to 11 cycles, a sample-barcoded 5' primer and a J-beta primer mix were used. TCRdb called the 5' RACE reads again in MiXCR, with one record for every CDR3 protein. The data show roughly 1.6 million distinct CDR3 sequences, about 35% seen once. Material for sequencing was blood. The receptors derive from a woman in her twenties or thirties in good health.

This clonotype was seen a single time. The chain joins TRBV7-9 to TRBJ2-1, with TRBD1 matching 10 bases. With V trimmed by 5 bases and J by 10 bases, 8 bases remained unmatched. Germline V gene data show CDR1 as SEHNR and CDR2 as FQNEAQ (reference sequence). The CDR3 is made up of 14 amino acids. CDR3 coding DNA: TGTGCCAGCAGCCGGGGACAGGGGATCGGGGAGCAGTTCTTC. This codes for CASSRGQGIGEQFF.

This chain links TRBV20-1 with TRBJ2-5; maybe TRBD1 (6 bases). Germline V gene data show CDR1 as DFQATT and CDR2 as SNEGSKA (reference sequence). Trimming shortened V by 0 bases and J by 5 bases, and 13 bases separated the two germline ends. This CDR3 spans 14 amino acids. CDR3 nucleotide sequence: TGCAGTGCTAGAGAGATGGGGGCCGGGGAGACCCAGTACTTC. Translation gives CSAREMGAGETQYF.

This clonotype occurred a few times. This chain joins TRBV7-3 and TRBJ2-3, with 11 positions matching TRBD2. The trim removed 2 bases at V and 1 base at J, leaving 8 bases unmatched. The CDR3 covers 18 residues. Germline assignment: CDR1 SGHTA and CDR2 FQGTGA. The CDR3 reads CASSLPQLAGEGTDTQYF. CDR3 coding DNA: TGTGCCAGCAGCTTACCGCAACTAGCGGGAGAGGGCACAGATACGCAGTATTTT.

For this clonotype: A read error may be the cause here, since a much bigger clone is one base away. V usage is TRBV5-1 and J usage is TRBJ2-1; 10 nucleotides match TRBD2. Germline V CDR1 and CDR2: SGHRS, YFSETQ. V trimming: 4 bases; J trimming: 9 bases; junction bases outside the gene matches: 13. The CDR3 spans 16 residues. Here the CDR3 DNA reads TGCGCCAGCAGCAGATCCCCTAGCGGGAGTTCGGTTGAGCAGTTCTTC. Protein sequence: CASSRSPSGSSVEQFF.

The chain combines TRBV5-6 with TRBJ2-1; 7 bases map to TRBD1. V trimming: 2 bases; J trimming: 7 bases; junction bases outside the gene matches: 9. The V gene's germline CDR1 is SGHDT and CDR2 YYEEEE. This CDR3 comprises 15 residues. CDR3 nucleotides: TGTGCCAGCAGCTTTAGCGACAGGGCGTTAAATGAGCAGTTCTTC. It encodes CASSFSDRALNEQFF. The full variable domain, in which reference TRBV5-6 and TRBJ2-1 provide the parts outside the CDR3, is DAGVTQSPTHLIKTRGQQVTLRCSPKSGHDTVSWYQQALGQGPQFIFQYYEEEERQRGNFPDRFSGHQFPNYSSELNVNALLLGDSALYLCASSFSDRALNEQFFGPGTRLTVL.

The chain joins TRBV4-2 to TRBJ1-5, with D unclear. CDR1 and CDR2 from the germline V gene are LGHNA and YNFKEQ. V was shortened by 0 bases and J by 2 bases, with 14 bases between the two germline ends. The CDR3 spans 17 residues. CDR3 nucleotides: TGTGCCAGCAGCCAAGAGAGTGCAGTTCTTGGCAATCAGCCCCAGCATTTT. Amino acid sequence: CASSQESAVLGNQPQHF.

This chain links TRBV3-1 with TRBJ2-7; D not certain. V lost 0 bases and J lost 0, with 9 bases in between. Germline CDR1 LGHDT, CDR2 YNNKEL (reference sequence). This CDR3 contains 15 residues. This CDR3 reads CASSQDRWISYEQYF. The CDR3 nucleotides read TGTGCCAGCAGCCAAGATAGGTGGATCTCCTACGAGCAGTACTTC.

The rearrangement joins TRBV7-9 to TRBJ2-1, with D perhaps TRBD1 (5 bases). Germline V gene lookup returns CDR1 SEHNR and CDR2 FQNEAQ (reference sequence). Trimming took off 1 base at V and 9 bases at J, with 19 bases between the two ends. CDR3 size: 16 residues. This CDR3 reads CASSLDTRRTGCEQFF. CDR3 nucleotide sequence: TGTGCCAGCAGCTTAGACACCCGGAGAACAGGCTGTGAGCAGTTCTTC.

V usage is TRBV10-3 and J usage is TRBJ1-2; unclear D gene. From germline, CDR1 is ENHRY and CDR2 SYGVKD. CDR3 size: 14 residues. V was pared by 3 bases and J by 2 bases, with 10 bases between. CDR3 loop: CAISDDRGNYGYTF. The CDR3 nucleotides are TGTGCCATCAGTGATGATCGGGGAAACTATGGCTACACCTTC.

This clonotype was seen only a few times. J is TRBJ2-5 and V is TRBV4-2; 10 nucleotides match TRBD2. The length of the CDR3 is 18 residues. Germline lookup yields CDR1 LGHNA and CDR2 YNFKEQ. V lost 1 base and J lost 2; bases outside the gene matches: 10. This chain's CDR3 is CASSQGSRAGGYQETQYF. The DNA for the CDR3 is TGTGCCAGCAGCCAAGGGAGCCGAGCGGGGGGGTATCAAGAGACCCAGTACTTC.

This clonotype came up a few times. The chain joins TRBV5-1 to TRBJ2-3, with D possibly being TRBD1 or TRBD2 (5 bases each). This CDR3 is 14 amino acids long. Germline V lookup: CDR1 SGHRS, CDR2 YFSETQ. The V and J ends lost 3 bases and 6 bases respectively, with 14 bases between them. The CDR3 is CASSSGLWGDTQYF. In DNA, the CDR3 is TGCGCCAGCAGCTCCGGGTTATGGGGGGATACGCAGTATTTT.

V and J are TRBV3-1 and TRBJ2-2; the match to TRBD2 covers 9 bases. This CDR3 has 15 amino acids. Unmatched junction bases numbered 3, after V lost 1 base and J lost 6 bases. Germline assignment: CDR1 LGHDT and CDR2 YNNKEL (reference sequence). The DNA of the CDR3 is TGTGCCAGCAGCCAAGGGGGGACTAGCCCCGGGGAGCTGTTTTTT. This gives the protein CASSQGGTSPGELFF.